One and the same sample provided the 7 T cell receptor beta chains below, sequenced in a study of T cell responses to AZD1222 COVID-19 vaccine. Sequencing used immunoSEQ multiplex PCR; TCRdb keeps in-frame clones, though not all of them. The data hold about 130,000 clones, with almost 85% observed a single time. Specimen: peripheral blood, collected 28 days after the second dose of the MenACWY control vaccine. The source is an adult who received the MenACWY meningococcal vaccine as a control.

V usage is TRBV19 and J usage is TRBJ2-3; D is undetermined. CDR3 length: 15 amino acids. With 5 bases removed from V and 5 bases from J, the gap between germline ends came to 17 bases. CDR1 is LNHDA, CDR2 SQIVND, per germline (reference sequence). The CDR3 sequence: CASSVSLPRGDTQYF. The CDR3, as DNA: TGTGCCAGTAGTGTATCCCTCCCTCGTGGAGATACGCAGTATTTT.

The chain has TRBV24-1 and TRBJ1-5, with D hard to call. This CDR3 comprises 14 residues. Germline loops: CDR1 KGHDR, CDR2 SFDVKD. V was pared by 1 base and J by 6 bases, with 9 bases between. The CDR3 nucleotides are TGTGCCACCAGTGATTTTACTCTCGGTCAGCCCCAGCATTTT. It yields the protein CATSDFTLGQPQHF.

This chain connects TRBV6-5 to TRBJ2-3; possibly TRBD1 for D (6 bases). Germline V gene lookup returns CDR1 MNHEY and CDR2 SVGAGI. CDR3 size: 13 residues. The ends were cut back, 9 bases at V and 4 bases at J, with 14 bases in the middle. The CDR3: CASWQGSPDTQYF. CDR3 nucleotide sequence: TGTGCCAGTTGGCAGGGGAGCCCAGATACGCAGTATTTT.

This chain links TRBV11-2 with TRBJ1-2; D gene ambiguous. Germline CDR1 reads SGHAT; CDR2 reads FQNNGV. The CDR3 runs to 13 residues. The V and J ends lost 7 bases and 1 base respectively, with 10 bases between them. The CDR3, as DNA: TGTGCCAGCACGGGAAGGGTTAACTATGGCTACACCTTC. The encoded protein is CASTGRVNYGYTF.

The chain recombines TRBV7-9 with TRBJ1-2; D is unclear. This CDR3 has 16 residues. V lost 5 bases and J 8 bases, leaving 24 bases between the germline ends. Germline CDR1 and CDR2: SEHNR and FQNEAQ (reference sequence). CDR3 loop: CASSRWDPLTERGYTF. In DNA, the CDR3 is TGTGCCAGCAGCCGCTGGGATCCATTGACTGAGCGGGGCTACACCTTC. Full variable domain (outside the CDR3, taken from reference TRBV7-9 and TRBJ1-2): DTGVSQNPRHKITKRGQNVTFRCDPISEHNRLYWYRQTLGQGPEFLTYFQNEAQLEKSRLLSDRFSAERPKGSFSTLEIQRTEQGDSAMYLCASSRWDPLTERGYTFGSGTRLTVV.

This clone occurred a few times. V is TRBV7-3 and J is TRBJ2-7, with D possibly called TRBD1 or TRBD2 (5 bases each). CDR1 is SGHTA, CDR2 FQGTGA, per germline. V was shortened by 0 bases and J by 0 bases, with 9 bases between the two germline ends. This CDR3 spans 15 amino acids. This CDR3 reads CASSLTGTSSYEQYF. CDR3 DNA sequence: TGTGCCAGCAGCTTAACGGGGACCAGCTCCTACGAGCAGTACTTC. Full variable domain (outside the CDR3, taken from reference TRBV7-3 and TRBJ2-7): GAGVSQTPSNKVTEKGKYVELRCDPISGHTALYWYRQSLGQGPEFLIYFQGTGAADDSGLPNDRFFAVRPEGSVSTLKIQRTERGDSAVYLCASSLTGTSSYEQYFGPGTRLTVT.

The chain carries TRBV5-1 and TRBJ2-2, with 7 bases that match TRBD1. The CDR3 sequence is 16 residues long. The germline V gene has CDR1 SGHRS and CDR2 YFSETQ. With V trimmed by 3 bases and J by 3 bases, 8 bases remained unmatched. The CDR3 DNA reads as TGCGCCAGCAGCTATAAGGGACAGACTCACACCGGGGAGCTGTTTTTT. Its protein product is CASSYKGQTHTGELFF.